The clone carrying this TCR beta chain was seen ten or more times. What it recognizes is unknown. With 10-nucleotide random UMIs included, cDNA was synthesized by 5'RACE. MiXCR, run by TCRdb on the 5' RACE reads, gives a single entry per CDR3 protein. This repertoire shows 55,000 to 75,000 distinct CDR3 sequences, 5.2% found once; its top ten account for less than 3.5%. These data come from a study of neurological immune-mediated disorders. Study-level points and caveats: CDR3 amino acid sequences of expanded clones were not shared across subjects, a result suggesting private repertoires in all groups. Falling below healthy controls, multiple sclerosis showed the least TCR clonal expansion, while HTLV-1-associated myelopathy showed the most.

The CDR3 length is 17 residues. Germline V gives CDR1 DFQATT, CDR2 SNEGSKA (reference sequence). The V gene lost 6 bases and the J gene lost 4 bases, with 25 bases spanning the gap. Preparation of the unsorted libraries drew on 2 million PBMCs stored at -80 C. Source material: PBMCs. The chain recombines TRBV20-1 with TRBJ2-1, with D possibly being TRBD2 (7 bases). This clonotype originated in a woman younger than 45 with multiple sclerosis. CDR3 protein: CSAEGGTYTLEYNEQFF. Here the CDR3 DNA reads TGCAGTGCAGAGGGGGGGACTTATACGTTAGAATACAATGAGCAGTTCTTC.